Following are 32 T cell receptor beta chains from one sample sequenced in a study of blood T cell repertoires in COVID-19. Clones were read by immunoSEQ multiplex PCR, and TCRdb kept only the in-frame ones, dropping some. The sample holds some 200,000 clones, about 85% seen once. The sequenced material came from peripheral blood. The receptor source for this set is an older woman with acute or convalescent COVID-19.

V and J are TRBV7-2 and TRBJ1-5; 9 bases line up with TRBD1. Germline CDR1 and CDR2: SGHTA and FQGNSA. J gave up 4 bases and V 5 bases, and 6 bases lay outside the gene matches. This CDR3 region has 15 residues. This chain's CDR3 is CASSARDRVNQPQHF. DNA for the CDR3: TGTGCCAGCAGCGCTAGGGACAGGGTGAATCAGCCCCAGCATTTT.

V gene TRBV5-4 combines with J gene TRBJ2-2, with TRBD2 as a possible D gene (6 bases). CDR1 is SGHNT, CDR2 YYREEE, per germline (reference sequence). The CDR3 runs to 16 residues. The V gene lost 3 bases and the J gene lost 5 bases, with 17 bases spanning the gap. This CDR3 is CASSYVAGTPTGELFF. The CDR3 DNA follows: TGTGCCAGCAGCTATGTAGCCGGGACTCCTACCGGGGAGCTGTTTTTT.

The V call is TRBV19, the J call TRBJ1-4; D might be TRBD1 (5 bases). The length of the CDR3 is 15 residues. Germline assignment: CDR1 LNHDA and CDR2 SQIVND (reference sequence). V was shortened by 4 bases and J by 5 bases, with 14 bases between the two germline ends. CDR3 DNA sequence: TGTGCCAGTAGTAGCGGGGGAGTCTGGAATGAAAAACTGTTTTTT. It specifies CASSSGGVWNEKLFF.

V usage is TRBV7-2 and J usage is TRBJ1-2; 8 nucleotides agree with TRBD1. Germline V gene lookup returns CDR1 SGHTA and CDR2 FQGNSA. Germline trimming cut 3 bases from V and 4 bases from J; bases unmatched to any gene: 7. The CDR3 consists of 15 residues. The CDR3 bases are TGTGCCAGCAGCTTGACCAGGGGGCACGGCTATGGCTACACCTTC. Translating gives CASSLTRGHGYGYTF.

This chain connects TRBV15 to TRBJ2-3; 9 bases line up with TRBD1. Germline CDR1 is LNHNV and CDR2 is YYDKDF (reference sequence). The CDR3 is made up of 15 amino acids. J lost 2 bases, V lost 8 bases, and 8 bases had no gene match. This chain's CDR3 is CATRPGTGYTDTQYF. The CDR3 nucleotides read TGTGCCACCCGCCCAGGGACAGGGTACACAGATACGCAGTATTTT.

This sequence joins TRBV7-8 and TRBJ2-3; D is uncertain. The CDR3 totals 13 residues. V was shortened by 3 bases and J by 4 bases, with 8 bases between the two germline ends. CDR1 and CDR2 from the germline V gene are SGHVS and FQNEAQ. The DNA for the CDR3 is TGTGCCAGCAGCTTTCAGGTCCCAGATACGCAGTATTTT. Encoded protein: CASSFQVPDTQYF. The complete variable domain, with remaining parts taken from reference TRBV7-8 and TRBJ2-3, reads GAGVSQSPRYKVAKRGQDVALRCDPISGHVSLFWYQQALGQGPEFLTYFQNEAQLDKSGLPSDRFFAERPEGSVSTLKIQRTQQEDSAVYLCASSFQVPDTQYFGPGTRLTVL.

The chain joins TRBV5-6 to TRBJ2-4, with D tentatively TRBD2 (6 bases). Trimming removed 1 base from V and 7 bases from J, with 9 bases in between. CDR1 and CDR2 from the germline V gene are SGHDT and YYEEEE. The CDR3 is 13 residues long. The CDR3 is CASSLSGGNIQYF. The CDR3 region has the DNA TGTGCCAGCAGCTTGAGTGGGGGGAACATTCAGTACTTC.

This clone was picked up a small number of times. V gene TRBV12-3 or TRBV12-4 combines with J gene TRBJ1-4; D ambiguous. This CDR3 contains 12 residues. V dropped 6 bases and J dropped 10 bases, with 12 bases sitting between them. CDR3 in DNA: TGTGCCAGCAGCTGGAATGGCGGAAAACTGTTTTTT. This gives the protein CASSWNGGKLFF.

The chain couples TRBV5-5 to TRBJ2-7; D is possibly TRBD1 (6 bases). From germline, CDR1 is SGHKS and CDR2 YYEKEE (reference sequence). Trimming shortened V by 1 base and J by 3 bases, and 8 bases separated the two germline ends. The CDR3 is 13 residues long. This chain's CDR3 is CASSLTGSYEQYV. The CDR3 nucleotides read TGTGCCAGCAGCTTGACAGGGAGCTACGAGCAGTACGTC.

V is TRBV5-1 and J is TRBJ1-1; D is ambiguous. Germline V lookup: CDR1 SGHRS, CDR2 YFSETQ. The CDR3 is 14 amino acids. With 3 bases removed from V and 0 bases from J, the gap between germline ends came to 9 bases. The chain's CDR3 is CASSWRTVNTEAFF. CDR3 DNA sequence: TGCGCCAGCAGCTGGCGGACTGTGAACACTGAAGCTTTCTTT. Combining the CDR3 with reference TRBV5-1 and TRBJ1-1 gives the whole variable domain KAGVTQTPRYLIKTRGQQVTLSCSPISGHRSVSWYQQTPGQGLQFLFEYFSETQRNKGNFPGRFSGRQFSNSRSEMNVSTLELGDSALYLCASSWRTVNTEAFFGQGTRLTVV.

The chain has TRBV5-1 and TRBJ2-6, with TRBD1 matching over 8 bases. Germline CDR1 is SGHRS and CDR2 is YFSETQ. This CDR3 is 19 amino acids long. The trim removed 1 base at V and 0 bases at J, leaving 9 bases unmatched. CDR3 nucleotide sequence: TGCGCCAGCAGCTTGCCAGGACAGGGATTCCTCTCTGGGGCCAACGTCCTGACTTTC. Translating it yields CASSLPGQGFLSGANVLTF.

The chain couples TRBV5-1 to TRBJ2-5; TRBD2 matches at 12 bases. Losses at the gene ends were 0 bases for V and 5 bases for J; bases not matched to a gene: 5. The length of the CDR3 is 16 residues. Germline-derived CDR1 and CDR2 are SGHRS and YFSETQ. CDR3 region: CASSLASGRAGETQYF. In DNA, the CDR3 is TGCGCCAGCAGCTTGGCTAGCGGGAGGGCCGGGGAGACCCAGTACTTC.

This clone was counted only a few times. The chain carries TRBV7-9 and TRBJ2-1; TRBD2 agrees at 12 bases. J lost 3 bases, V lost 4 bases, and 4 bases had no gene match. CDR3 size: 16 residues. Germline V gene sequence: CDR1 SEHNR, CDR2 FQNEAQ (reference sequence). The CDR3 bases are TGTGCCAGCAGCTCGACTAGCGGGAGAGACTACAATGAGCAGTTCTTC. The encoded protein is CASSSTSGRDYNEQFF. Based on the CDR3 plus reference TRBV7-9 and TRBJ2-1, the full variable domain is DTGVSQNPRHKITKRGQNVTFRCDPISEHNRLYWYRQTLGQGPEFLTYFQNEAQLEKSRLLSDRFSAERPKGSFSTLEIQRTEQGDSAMYLCASSSTSGRDYNEQFFGPGTRLTVL.

J is TRBJ1-2 and V is TRBV28; D not resolved. V gave up 6 bases and J gave up 3 bases, with 14 bases separating them. CDR3 size: 14 residues. Per germline, CDR1 MDHEN and CDR2 SYDVKM. CDR3 in DNA: TGTGCCAGCAGCCTGGATCCTAGTGACTATGGCTACACCTTC. Its translation: CASSLDPSDYGYTF.

This chain joins TRBV7-9 and TRBJ1-5; no reliable D call. Germline V gene lookup returns CDR1 SEHNR and CDR2 FQNEAQ (reference sequence). The CDR3 sequence is 13 residues long. The V gene lost 5 bases and the J gene lost 4 bases, with 9 bases spanning the gap. CDR3 loop: CASSPSRNQPQHF. The CDR3 nucleotides are TGTGCCAGCAGCCCGTCCAGGAATCAGCCCCAGCATTTT.

The rearrangement links TRBV5-8 to TRBJ1-1; D remains ambiguous. This CDR3 is built from 14 residues. From germline, CDR1 is SGHTS and CDR2 YDEGEE. Trimming pared 0 bases from V and 0 bases from J, leaving 6 bases between. The CDR3 bases are TGTGCCAGCAGCTTGGCCCCCGTGAACACTGAAGCTTTCTTT. The encoded protein is CASSLAPVNTEAFF.

There are a few counts of this clone. The chain carries TRBV3-1 (or the pseudogene TRBV3-2) and TRBJ2-2; TRBD1 matches at 8 bases. After removal of 4 bases from V and 6 bases from J, the junction contained 7 bases not matched to a gene. The germline gives CDR1 LGHDT, CDR2 YNNKEL (reference sequence). The CDR3 contains 15 residues. The CDR3 region is CASSPSTGVPGELFF. The CDR3 nucleotides are TGTGCCAGCAGCCCCTCGACAGGGGTGCCCGGGGAGCTGTTTTTT.

The chain couples TRBV7-2 to TRBJ1-1, with no clear D. Between the trimmed V and J ends, which lost 0 bases and 1 base, there was a span of 6 bases. Germline V gives CDR1 SGHTA, CDR2 FQGNSA. The length of the CDR3 is 14 residues. CDR3 residues: CASSLALRNTEAFF. The CDR3, as DNA: TGTGCCAGCAGCTTAGCGTTGAGGAACACTGAAGCTTTCTTT.

This sequence joins TRBV11-2 and TRBJ1-5; weak D call: TRBD1 (6 bases). V lost 2 bases, J lost 5 bases, and 7 bases lay in between. CDR3 length equals 13 residues. Per germline, CDR1 SGHAT and CDR2 FQNNGV. The CDR3 sequence is CASSLPGDQPQHF. The DNA of the CDR3 is TGTGCCAGCAGCTTACCAGGGGATCAGCCCCAGCATTTT.

The genes are TRBV6-5 and TRBJ1-4; no firm D call. Trimming cost V 2 bases and J 5 bases, with 12 bases left between them. Germline V gives CDR1 MNHEY, CDR2 SVGAGI. The CDR3 sequence is 15 residues long. In DNA, the CDR3 is TGTGCCAGCAGTTACGTGGGGAGGGAAAATGAAAAACTGTTTTTT. Protein: CASSYVGRENEKLFF.

The CDR3 protein is CASRQGLLAKNIQYF. In DNA form, the CDR3 reads TGTGCCAGCAGGCAGGGACTATTAGCCAAAAACATTCAGTACTTC. V and J are TRBV2 and TRBJ2-4; 7 bases fit TRBD2. This CDR3 region has 15 residues. Germline V gene data show CDR1 as SNHLY and CDR2 as FYNNEI. V lost 6 bases, J lost 0 bases, and 5 bases stayed unmatched.

The chain employs TRBV10-3 and TRBJ1-1; D is unclear. V lost 0 bases and J lost 3, with 8 bases in between. This CDR3 is built from 14 residues. Germline CDR1 reads ENHRY; CDR2 reads SYGVKD. The CDR3 sequence: CAISESRTYTEAFF. The DNA for the CDR3 is TGTGCCATCAGTGAGTCCAGAACGTACACTGAAGCTTTCTTT.

The chain recombines TRBV10-3 with TRBJ2-7, with 7 bases fitting TRBD2. The V gene end was trimmed by 10 bases and the J gene end by 0 bases; junction bases not matched to a gene: 6. Germline-derived CDR1 and CDR2 are ENHRY and SYGVKD. The CDR3 is made up of 13 amino acids. This CDR3 is CATNPGGSYEQYV. DNA of the CDR3: TGTGCCACCAACCCGGGGGGCTCCTACGAGCAGTACGTC.

V gene TRBV27 combines with J gene TRBJ2-6; no firm D call. The V gene lost 2 bases and the J gene lost 2 bases, with 4 bases spanning the gap. The germline gives CDR1 MNHEY, CDR2 SMNVEV (reference sequence). The CDR3 length is 14 residues. The CDR3 loop is CASSLRAGANVLTF. The CDR3 DNA reads TGTGCCAGCAGTTTACGGGCTGGGGCCAACGTCCTGACTTTC.

This clone was counted between two and nine times. The chain carries TRBV5-1 and TRBJ2-7, with 10 positions matching TRBD2. CDR3 size: 17 residues. Unmatched junction bases numbered 14, after V lost 4 bases and J lost 4 bases. Germline values: CDR1 SGHRS, CDR2 YFSETQ. For the CDR3, the DNA is TGCGCCAGCAGCGCACGTGGACTAGCGGAGGTGTGGTACGAGCAGTACTTC. It codes for CASSARGLAEVWYEQYF.

CDR3 in DNA: TGTGCCACCAGCAGAGATCGCGGGGACGGCTATGGCTACACCTTC. Amino acid sequence: CATSRDRGDGYGYTF. The genes are TRBV15 and TRBJ1-2; maybe TRBD1 (5 bases). The CDR3 totals 15 residues. The germline CDR1 and CDR2 sequences are LNHNV and YYDKDF (reference sequence). Deletions cut 0 bases from V and 4 bases from J, with 12 bases between.

This chain uses TRBV30 with TRBJ2-6, with 10 bases lining up with TRBD1. Germline V gives CDR1 GTSNPN, CDR2 SVGIG (reference sequence). This CDR3 spans 17 amino acids. V was pared by 3 bases and J by 0 bases, with 5 bases of the junction left unmatched. Written as DNA, the CDR3 is TGTGCCTGGAGCTCGACAGGGGGCCCCTCTGGGGCCAACGTCCTGACTTTC. It codes for CAWSSTGGPSGANVLTF. Full variable domain (remainder filled in from reference TRBV30 and TRBJ2-6): SQTIHQWPATLVQPVGSPLSLECTVEGTSNPNLYWYRQAAGRGLQLLFYSVGIGQISSEVPQNLSASRPQDRQFILSSKKLLLSDSGFYLCAWSSTGGPSGANVLTFGAGSRLTVL.

This chain joins TRBV9 and TRBJ2-1; 7 nucleotides align to TRBD2. The CDR3 loop spans 15 amino acids. Per the germline V gene, CDR1 is SGDLS and CDR2 is YYNGEE. The V gene end was trimmed by 4 bases and the J gene end by 8 bases; junction bases not matched to a gene: 12. DNA of the CDR3: TGTGCCAGCAGCCCCCAGGGAGGGACCTCCCATGAGCAGTTCTTC. This sequence encodes CASSPQGGTSHEQFF.

This chain joins TRBV28 and TRBJ1-2, with a weak D call TRBD1 (6 bases). Germline CDR1 and CDR2: MDHEN and SYDVKM. V was cut by 5 bases and J by 2 bases, with 21 bases left in between. The CDR3 length is 17 residues. The CDR3 nucleotides are TGTGCCAGCAGTCCGTCCGGGTGGGGACATTCGAACTATGGCTACACCTTC. It is translated as CASSPSGWGHSNYGYTF.

V and J are TRBV5-6 and TRBJ2-3; D is uncertain. V lost 1 base, J lost 3 bases, and 3 bases lay in between. Germline CDR1 SGHDT, CDR2 YYEEEE. The CDR3 totals 12 residues. The CDR3 sequence is CASSLLTDTQYF. Written as DNA, the CDR3 is TGTGCCAGCAGCTTGCTAACAGATACGCAGTATTTT.

The chain combines TRBV28 with TRBJ2-3; TRBD2 matches 7 bases. This CDR3 has 16 residues. The germline V gene has CDR1 MDHEN and CDR2 SYDVKM. Germline trimming cut 5 bases from V and 0 bases from J; bases unmatched to any gene: 8. CDR3 nucleotide sequence: TGTGCCAGCAGTCCATTAAGCGGGACTAGCACAGATACGCAGTATTTT. As protein: CASSPLSGTSTDTQYF.

This sequence joins TRBV30 and TRBJ2-7; D may be TRBD2 (5 bases). The CDR3 runs to 14 residues. Germline assignment: CDR1 GTSNPN and CDR2 SVGIG (reference sequence). Trimming shortened V by 2 bases and J by 0 bases, and 11 bases separated the two germline ends. The chain's CDR3 is CAWSSGISSYEQYV. CDR3 nucleotides: TGTGCCTGGAGTAGCGGAATCAGCTCCTACGAGCAGTACGTC.